The next 31 T cell receptor beta chains were all read from a single sample in a study of glioma-infiltrating T cells after dendritic cell vaccination. The method was immunoSEQ multiplex PCR; TCRdb's version includes in-frame clones alone and lacks a portion of them. The data contain 45,000 to 50,000 clones, 85% of them singletons. The starting material was blood, obtained before dendritic cell vaccination. These TCRs come from a human donor with glioblastoma.

V usage is TRBV6-6 and J usage is TRBJ2-7; 9 positions match TRBD1. The V and J ends lost 7 bases and 5 bases, in that order; junction bases with no gene match: 6. The CDR3 is 13 residues long. Germline V gene data show CDR1 as MNHNY and CDR2 as SVGAGI (reference sequence). The CDR3 region has the DNA TGTGCCAGCATACAGACAGGGGGGGACGAGCAGTACTTC. Amino acids: CASIQTGGDEQYF.

The gene calls are TRBV7-8 and TRBJ1-1, with D tentatively TRBD1 (5 bases). The germline V and J ends were trimmed by 1 base and 7 bases, with 10 bases remaining between them. CDR3 length: 13 residues. In germline, CDR1 is SGHVS, CDR2 FQNEAQ. In nucleotides, the CDR3 is TGTGCCAGCAGCTTAGTTCGGGGGTATGAAGCTTTCTTT. This encodes CASSLVRGYEAFF.

The chain joins TRBV19 to TRBJ1-1, with 7 bases matching TRBD1. This CDR3 contains 13 residues. Per the germline V gene, CDR1 is LNHDA and CDR2 is SQIVND (reference sequence). V was pared by 4 bases and J by 7 bases, with 6 bases of the junction left unmatched. CDR3 amino acids: CASSTRGRDEAFF. The DNA for the CDR3 is TGTGCCAGTAGTACTAGGGGGCGCGATGAAGCTTTCTTT. The full variable domain, rest sourced from reference TRBV19 and TRBJ1-1, is DGGITQSPKYLFRKEGQNVTLSCEQNLNHDAMYWYRQDPGQGLRLIYYSQIVNDFQKGDIAEGYSVSREKKESFPLTVTSAQKNPTAFYLCASSTRGRDEAFFGQGTRLTVV.

V gene TRBV21-1 combines with J gene TRBJ1-1. TRBV21-1 is deemed a pseudogene. The CDR3 loop spans 15 amino acids. The CDR3 region is CASSKDEGVKTEAFF. CDR3 in DNA: TGTGCCAGCAGCAAAGATGAGGGTGTCAAGACTGAAGCTTTCTTT.

The chain combines TRBV2 with TRBJ2-3; the D gene is possibly TRBD1 (5 bases). Trimming stripped 7 bases from V and 3 bases from J, with 17 bases between. Germline loops: CDR1 SNHLY, CDR2 FYNNEI. This CDR3 has 15 residues. In DNA form, the CDR3 reads TGTGCCAGCACTCCCCAGGGTGTGGGGACAGATACGCAGTATTTT. Amino acid sequence: CASTPQGVGTDTQYF. The whole variable domain, remainder taken from reference TRBV2 and TRBJ2-3, is EPEVTQTPSHQVTQMGQEVILRCVPISNHLYFYWYRQILGQKVEFLVSFYNNEISEKSEIFDDQFSVERPDGSNFTLKIRSTKLEDSAMYFCASTPQGVGTDTQYFGPGTRLTVL.

The chain joins TRBV6-1 to TRBJ1-1; a possible D gene is TRBD1 (5 bases). The CDR3 loop spans 12 amino acids. V lost 3 bases, J lost 10 bases, and 12 bases lay in between. From germline, CDR1 is MNHNS and CDR2 SASEGT. The CDR3 reads CASSDSGRGAFF. The CDR3 coding sequence is TGTGCCAGCAGTGACTCTGGGAGGGGAGCTTTCTTT.

This chain uses TRBV12-5 with TRBJ2-7, with D possibly being TRBD1 (6 bases). CDR1 LGHNT and CDR2 FRNRAP come from the germline V gene. Trimming took 3 bases from V and 4 from J, leaving 16 bases between them. The CDR3 extends over 15 amino acids. CDR3 bases: TGTGCTAGTGGTTTTACGACAGGCTCCCTTTACGAGCAGTACTTC. Translated, it gives CASGFTTGSLYEQYF.

CDR3 nucleotides: TGCGCCAGCAGCTTGGCCGGGGGGAACACCGGGGAGCTGTTTTTT. Its protein product is CASSLAGGNTGELFF. The gene calls are TRBV5-1 and TRBJ2-2, with D perhaps TRBD2 (6 bases). Trimming pared 0 bases from V and 1 base from J, leaving 7 bases between. Germline assignment: CDR1 SGHRS and CDR2 YFSETQ. This CDR3 contains 15 residues.

This chain uses TRBV5-4 with TRBJ2-1; TRBD2 is a possible D gene (5 bases). The length of the CDR3 is 17 residues. The V gene lost 1 base and the J gene lost 4 bases, with 18 bases spanning the gap. Germline CDR1 reads SGHNT; CDR2 reads YYREEE (reference sequence). The CDR3 sequence: CASSLRMGAPPYNEQFF. The DNA of the CDR3 is TGTGCCAGCAGCTTGAGGATGGGAGCCCCCCCGTACAATGAGCAGTTCTTC.

The rearrangement links TRBV19 to TRBJ1-1; 8 nucleotides line up with TRBD1. J gave up 5 bases and V 5 bases, and 10 bases lay outside the gene matches. Germline V lookup: CDR1 LNHDA, CDR2 SQIVND (reference sequence). This CDR3 is 15 amino acids long. The CDR3 protein is CASSPIGQGSTEAFF. CDR3 coding DNA: TGTGCCAGTAGTCCTATCGGACAGGGAAGTACTGAAGCTTTCTTT.

This chain joins TRBV15 and TRBJ1-5, with D tentatively TRBD1 (6 bases). V gave up 0 bases and J gave up 0 bases, with 9 bases separating them. The germline CDR1 and CDR2 sequences are LNHNV and YYDKDF (reference sequence). The CDR3 covers 16 residues. The CDR3 DNA sequence: TGTGCCACCAGCAGAGAACGGACAGATAGCAATCAGCCCCAGCATTTT. Protein sequence: CATSRERTDSNQPQHF.

J is TRBJ1-6 and V is TRBV10-3; 7 positions match TRBD1. V trimming: 8 bases; J trimming: 17 bases; junction bases outside the gene matches: 12. The CDR3 is made up of 12 amino acids. Per the germline V gene, CDR1 is ENHRY and CDR2 is SYGVKD. Here the CDR3 reads CAIGLESGGFHF. The CDR3 bases are TGTGCCATCGGTTTGGAGTCAGGGGGGTTCCACTTT.

V is TRBV6-1 and J is TRBJ2-7; 9 nucleotides align to TRBD1. The V and J ends lost 6 bases and 1 base, in that order; junction bases with no gene match: 7. The germline gives CDR1 MNHNS, CDR2 SASEGT. CDR3 size: 15 residues. The chain's CDR3 is CASSWDRVGSYEQYF. DNA of the CDR3: TGTGCCAGCAGCTGGGACAGGGTGGGTTCCTACGAGCAGTACTTC.

CDR3 DNA sequence: TGTGCCAGCAGCCCCGGGACAGGGAACACAAAAGAGACCCAGTACTTC. It encodes CASSPGTGNTKETQYF. This sequence joins TRBV11-3 and TRBJ2-5, with TRBD1 matching over 9 bases. Germline V gene lookup returns CDR1 SGHNT and CDR2 YENEEA. CDR3 length: 16 amino acids. The V gene end was trimmed by 5 bases and the J gene end by 3 bases; junction bases not matched to a gene: 10.

This chain connects TRBV19 to TRBJ1-6; 9 bases align to TRBD1. In germline, CDR1 is LNHDA, CDR2 SQIVND (reference sequence). The CDR3 runs 17 residues. V lost 4 bases, J lost 0 bases, and 4 bases stayed unmatched. CDR3 DNA sequence: TGTGCCAGTAGTACCGGACAGGGGAGCTCCTATAATTCACCCCTCCACTTT. Its translation is CASSTGQGSSYNSPLHF.

The chain couples TRBV25-1 to TRBJ1-5; TRBD1 might be the D (5 bases). The V gene's germline CDR1 is MGHDK and CDR2 SYGVNS. The CDR3 is 13 amino acids. Trimming pared 5 bases from V and 4 bases from J, leaving 9 bases between. CDR3 amino acids: CASSPAGNQPQHF. For the CDR3, the DNA is TGTGCCAGCAGTCCAGCAGGGAATCAGCCCCAGCATTTT.

V gene TRBV29-1 combines with J gene TRBJ1-1; 8 bases match TRBD1. J was trimmed by 3 bases and V by 7 bases; bases with no gene match: 10. The germline V gene has CDR1 SQVTM and CDR2 ANQGSEA. This CDR3 spans 14 amino acids. The DNA of the CDR3 is TGCAGCGCCCTGGACAGGGCGAGGGACACTGAAGCTTTCTTT. Translation gives CSALDRARDTEAFF.

The DNA of the CDR3 is TGTGCCAGCAGCTCGGGGACTAGCGGGGGGGAAGAGACCCAGTACTTC. It encodes CASSSGTSGGEETQYF. V is TRBV9 and J is TRBJ2-5, with 16 bases that match TRBD2. The CDR3 has 16 residues. J lost 3 bases, V lost 4 bases, and 3 bases had no gene match. Germline assignment: CDR1 SGDLS and CDR2 YYNGEE. Variable domain in full (rest from reference TRBV9 and TRBJ2-5): DSGVTQTPKHLITATGQRVTLRCSPRSGDLSVYWYQQSLDQGLQFLIQYYNGEERAKGNILERFSAQQFPDLHSELNLSSLELGDSALYFCASSSGTSGGEETQYFGPGTRLLVL.

This sequence joins TRBV5-1 and TRBJ1-2, with TRBD1 matching over 9 bases. V shed 3 bases, J shed 6 bases, and the junction held 12 bases outside the gene matches. CDR1 and CDR2 from the germline V gene are SGHRS and YFSETQ. CDR3 size: 16 residues. The CDR3 coding sequence is TGCGCCAGCAGCTCAATTGCCCCGGGACAGGGTGATGGCTACACCTTC. This sequence encodes CASSSIAPGQGDGYTF.

The chain uses TRBV5-5 and TRBJ1-5; D remains unclear. CDR3 length: 13 residues. Germline values: CDR1 SGHKS, CDR2 YYEKEE (reference sequence). V was pared by 0 bases and J by 4 bases, with 5 bases between. The CDR3: CASSLDSNQPQHF. Written as DNA, the CDR3 is TGTGCCAGCAGCTTGGACAGTAATCAGCCCCAGCATTTT.

This chain links TRBV30 with TRBJ2-5, with D perhaps matching TRBD2 (5 bases). The CDR3 covers 15 residues. Between the trimmed V and J ends, which lost 4 bases and 1 base, there was a span of 16 bases. Germline assignment: CDR1 GTSNPN and CDR2 SVGIG (reference sequence). This CDR3 is CAWMSGGYIQETQYF. The CDR3 nucleotides read TGTGCCTGGATGTCTGGAGGTTACATCCAAGAGACCCAGTACTTC.

The rearrangement links TRBV19 to TRBJ1-3; no definite D call. This CDR3 spans 15 amino acids. The germline V gene has CDR1 LNHDA and CDR2 SQIVND (reference sequence). V was cut by 9 bases and J by 0 bases, with 15 bases left in between. The CDR3 loop is CASSSDGSSGNTIYF. The CDR3 nucleotides are TGTGCCAGCTCCTCCGACGGGAGCTCTGGAAACACCATATATTTT.

The J gene is TRBJ2-3, the V gene TRBV9; tentatively, D is TRBD2 (6 bases). The ends were cut back, 5 bases at V and 1 base at J, with 14 bases in the middle. Germline assignment: CDR1 SGDLS and CDR2 YYNGEE. The CDR3 spans 15 residues. The CDR3 bases are TGTGCCAGCAGTTCGGGGGTAGGGGGCACAGATACGCAGTATTTT. It yields the protein CASSSGVGGTDTQYF.

J is TRBJ2-4 and V is TRBV4-2; tentatively, D is TRBD1 (6 bases). CDR3 length equals 18 residues. Germline V gene data show CDR1 as LGHNA and CDR2 as YNFKEQ. The germline V and J ends were trimmed by 1 base and 0 bases, with 16 bases remaining between them. CDR3 nucleotide sequence: TGTGCCAGCAGCCAAGCTAAGGACAGCAACCTAGCCAAAAACATTCAGTACTTC. Its translation is CASSQAKDSNLAKNIQYF.

The rearrangement uses TRBV4-3 and TRBJ2-7; 8 bases agree with TRBD1. The germline gives CDR1 LGHNA, CDR2 YSLEER. The CDR3 is made up of 16 amino acids. V was pared by 0 bases and J by 0 bases, with 4 bases of the junction left unmatched. The DNA of the CDR3 is TGCGCCAGCAGCCAAGATCGACAGGGGCTCTCCTACGAGCAGTACTTC. Its protein product is CASSQDRQGLSYEQYF.

Comment on this clone: Other DNA sequences of this sample code for an identical CDR3. The V gene is TRBV19, the J gene TRBJ2-2; 10 nucleotides align to TRBD2. CDR1 LNHDA and CDR2 SQIVND come from the germline V gene (reference sequence). Losses at the gene ends were 3 bases for V and 4 bases for J; bases not matched to a gene: 2. This CDR3 has 15 amino acids. Here the CDR3 DNA reads TGTGCCAGTAGTATTTTAGCGGGGGGCACCGGGGAGCTGTTTTTT. It codes for CASSILAGGTGELFF.

V is TRBV7-6 and J is TRBJ1-2; TRBD1 agrees at 8 bases. The CDR3 extends over 15 amino acids. CDR1 SGHVS and CDR2 FNYEAQ come from the germline V gene. J gave up 6 bases and V 1 base, and 7 bases lay outside the gene matches. The CDR3 coding sequence is TGTGCCAGCAGCTTAGGGACCCAGGGGGCTAATGGCTACACCTTC. Translating gives CASSLGTQGANGYTF.

This rearrangement joins TRBV5-6 to TRBJ2-5, with 11 bases that match TRBD1. The DNA end is a closer match to TRBJ2-7, so the J assignment may be wrong. The CDR3 contains 15 residues. The germline V gene has CDR1 SGHDT and CDR2 YYEEEE. The CDR3 nucleotides read TGTGCCAGCAGGGGGGACAGGGGGATTCCCTACGAGCAGTACTTC. Translated, it gives CASRGDRGIPYEQYF.

The chain is built from TRBV5-6 and TRBJ1-5; TRBD1 agrees at 9 bases. The V segment lost 6 bases and the J segment 6 bases; nucleotides outside the gene matches: 1. The length of the CDR3 is 12 residues. CDR1 SGHDT and CDR2 YYEEEE come from the germline V gene. This CDR3 is CASNRGLQPQHF. The CDR3, as DNA: TGTGCCAGCAACAGGGGGCTTCAGCCCCAGCATTTT.

The rearrangement links TRBV11-2 to TRBJ1-1; no clear D gene. Germline CDR1 SGHAT, CDR2 FQNNGV. V lost 3 bases, J lost 5 bases, and 10 bases lay in between. This CDR3 comprises 13 residues. In nucleotides, the CDR3 is TGTGCCAGCAGCTTCGGCCGGGGAACTGAAGCTTTCTTT. Translating gives CASSFGRGTEAFF.

V gene TRBV13 combines with J gene TRBJ2-1; 11 nucleotides line up with TRBD2. With V trimmed by 7 bases and J by 9 bases, 20 bases remained unmatched. Germline assignment: CDR1 PRHDT and CDR2 FYEKMQ (reference sequence). The CDR3 totals 18 residues. As DNA, the CDR3 is TGTGCCAGCATGGTCACGGGAATTTGGCTAGCGGGAGGTCGTGAGCAGTTCTTC. Its translation: CASMVTGIWLAGGREQFF.